This T cell receptor (beta chain) was sequenced in a study of blood T cell repertoires in COVID-19. Study background: Sites in the United States, Italy and Spain provided acute and convalescent COVID-19 samples. Nucleic acid was either cDNA or gDNA, and it came from T cells, B-cell-depleted T cells, or PBMCs.

Trimming left V 8 bases short and J 6 bases short, with 22 bases between. The germline gives CDR1 SEHNR, CDR2 FQNEAQ (reference sequence). CDR3 length: 16 residues. Sequencing was performed with immunoSEQ multiplex PCR; in TCRdb, only in-frame clones are kept and a portion is missing. The sample comprises tens of thousands of clones, 90% to 95% of which are singletons, and roughly 4.7% rests with the top ten. V usage is TRBV7-9 and J usage is TRBJ2-2, with D perhaps matching TRBD1 (6 bases). The TCR comes from a human donor with active COVID-19. The donor label of this sample is uncertain. The sequencing sample was made of peripheral blood. For the CDR3, the DNA is TGTGCCAGCCAATCTGGGGGCCTCGTAGGGGCCGGGGAGCTGTTTTTT. Translated, it gives CASQSGGLVGAGELFF.